This T cell receptor (beta chain) was recorded in a study of blood T cell repertoires in COVID-19 (dated by TCRdb to about 2020). General notes on the study: The collaborator samples originated in the United States, Italy and Spain and spanned the acute and convalescent phases of COVID-19. The material from the prospective study consisted of cDNA or gDNA derived from T cells, B-cell-depleted T cells, or PBMCs. Deeply sampled blood TCRbeta repertoires from subjects exposed to, actively infected with, or recovered from COVID-19 were included in the dataset. The repertoires were made available in a free public database intended to serve as a resource for research on the immune response to SARS-CoV-2. The samples were drawn from the first 160 participants of the ongoing ImmuneRACE study and from 950 to 1,500 subjects provided by 6 global collaborators. Nearly every sample came with metadata listing a de-identified subject ID, COVID-19 status, age in years and sex. Where HLA class I and class II types were available, the types were taken from metadata supplied by the sample provider, not from assay-based typing.

One collaborating source in Seattle enrolled patients during active infection and followed them longitudinally through the course of disease. Whole blood was collected in K2EDTA tubes by collaborating institutions according to the institutions' own protocols. For TCRbeta analysis, collaborators shipped samples in one of three forms: frozen whole blood, isolated PBMCs, or DNA extracted from either of those sample types. The research as a whole found: How much clinical and demographic metadata was included differed by source and by participant, and the metadata was provided uncurated.

From the germline V gene (reference sequence), CDR1 is PRHDT and CDR2 is FYEKMQ. For this chain, trimming is 6 bases at the V end and 3 bases at the J end, and the number of junction bases without a gene match is 7. From cysteine to phenylalanine, the CDR3 is 15 amino acids long. Only the CDR3 part of the read is kept: 45 bases, read in frame from the first base. Of note for this clone: Its antigen is unknown. It has no much larger one-base neighbor in the sample; base qualities were not kept.

TCRbeta CDR3 regions were amplified from genomic DNA using the immunoSEQ Assay, a bias-controlled multiplex PCR. As for how the authors treated the data: Nucleated cell counts per sample were estimated from amplification of reference gene primers within the assay. Sequence reads were collapsed and filtered to measure the absolute abundance of every unique TCRbeta CDR3 rearrangement. Productive Simpson clonality was computed per sample as the square root of Simpson's diversity index over productive rearrangements. TCRdb carries this immuneACCESS record with in-frame sequences only. Its versions omit some clonotypes, under half of them owing to an unresolved V gene in the studies checked, with the rest unexplained. V, J and clone size reflect that table, while D and trimming were determined from the DNA. The sample table contains about 530,000 clones; only one count was recorded for approximately 88% of them. The ten largest clones represent under 8.5% of the sample.

The sequenced sample consisted of peripheral blood. The chain is assembled from TRBV13 and TRBJ2-3; 9 bases in the junction line up with TRBD1. The TCR sequence derives from a woman aged 45-65 years with COVID-19, enrolled during active disease. The sequenced DNA: TGTGCCAGCAGTTTCCGGGACAGGGCGACAGATACGCAGTATTTT. This translates into CASSFRDRATDTQYF.